The rows below give T cell receptor beta chains drawn from one sample of a study of OX40 agonist ivuxolimab in advanced cancers. Sequencing was performed with immunoSEQ multiplex PCR; in TCRdb, only in-frame clones are kept and a portion is missing. Of 90,000 to 100,000 clones listed, roughly 95% were seen once; the top ten hold roughly 2%. The sample here was CD4+ or CD8+ T cells sorted from blood, taken in a trial of the OX40 agonist ivuxolimab. Receptors were obtained from an adult with an advanced solid tumor such as melanoma, head and neck, liver or kidney cancer. The CDR3 runs from the conserved cysteine through the conserved F or W. The order of the fields is D gene, V gene, clone size, J gene, CDR3 protein, CDR3 DNA. The D gene is left open where the match is weak. Size tells how often a clone was seen (once, few, many) or the class of an expanded clone, and some rows leave it out.

>TRBD2|TRBV7-2|NA|TRBJ2-3
CASSGILAGGLADTQYF
TGTGCCAGCAGCGGTATCCTAGCGGGAGGATTAGCAGATACGCAGTATTTT
>NA|TRBV29-1|few|TRBJ2-1
CSVELGGSYNEQFF
TGCAGCGTTGAACTAGGAGGCTCCTACAATGAGCAGTTCTTC
>NA|TRBV7-9|NA|TRBJ1-5
CASSLGAGVEQPQHF
TGTGCCAGCAGCTTAGGCGCAGGGGTGGAGCAGCCCCAGCATTTT
>NA|TRBV11-1|NA|TRBJ2-3
CASSSGDTQYF
TGTGCCAGCAGCAGTGGGGATACGCAGTATTTT
>NA|TRBV4-1|once|TRBJ1-1
CASSQGQMNTEAFF
TGCGCCAGCAGCCAAGGCCAGATGAACACTGAAGCTTTCTTT
>TRBD1|TRBV6-6|NA|TRBJ2-7
CASSTAQGQGIYEQYF
TGTGCCAGCAGTACCGCCCAGGGACAGGGAATCTACGAGCAGTACTTC
>NA|TRBV28|NA|TRBJ1-1
CASSFNLVVYTEAFF
TGTGCCAGCAGTTTTAATTTGGTCGTTTATACTGAAGCTTTCTTT
>TRBD1|TRBV6-5|NA|TRBJ2-7
CASSYTPQGEEQYF
TGTGCCAGCAGTTACACCCCACAGGGGGAAGAGCAGTACTTC
>NA|TRBV19|NA|TRBJ2-7
CASSIGPGSYEQYF
TGTGCCAGTAGTATAGGGCCAGGATCCTACGAGCAGTACTTC
>TRBD2|TRBV5-1|once|TRBJ2-1
CASSLLERGYNEQFF
TGCGCCAGCAGCCTCCTCGAGCGGGGATACAATGAGCAGTTCTTC
>TRBD1|TRBV7-8|NA|TRBJ1-1
CASSLASDTGGYTEAFF
TGTGCCAGCAGCTTAGCTAGCGATACAGGGGGTTACACTGAAGCTTTCTTT